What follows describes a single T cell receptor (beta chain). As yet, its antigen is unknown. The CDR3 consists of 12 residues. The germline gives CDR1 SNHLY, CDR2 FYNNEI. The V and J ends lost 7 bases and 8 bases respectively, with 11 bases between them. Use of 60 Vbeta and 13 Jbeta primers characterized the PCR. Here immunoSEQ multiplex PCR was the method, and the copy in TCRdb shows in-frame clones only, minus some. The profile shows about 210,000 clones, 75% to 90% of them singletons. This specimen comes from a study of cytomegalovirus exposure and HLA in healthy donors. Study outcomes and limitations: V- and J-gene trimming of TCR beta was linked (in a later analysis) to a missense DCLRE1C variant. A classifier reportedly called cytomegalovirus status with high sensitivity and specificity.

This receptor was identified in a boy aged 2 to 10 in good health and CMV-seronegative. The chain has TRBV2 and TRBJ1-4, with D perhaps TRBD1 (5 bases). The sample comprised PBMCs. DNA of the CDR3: TGTGCCAGCAAGGGGTCGCGAGAAAAACTGTTTTTT. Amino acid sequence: CASKGSREKLFF.